Shown below are 2 T cell receptor beta chains from a single sample sequenced in a study of shared clonotypes between healthy human individuals (dated by TCRdb to 2020 to 2021). For the CD8 naive samples, CD45RO-negative cells were positively selected for CCR7, yielding a CD45RA+CCR7+ population from which TemRA cells were excluded. Preparation of the library involved the immunoSEQ multiplex PCR assay. TCRdb mirrors the immuneACCESS table, restricted to in-frame sequences. Some clones are absent from its copies; in checked studies, under half trace to an unresolved V gene, and the reason for the others is unknown. The sample includes hundreds of thousands of clones, with 90% to 97% observed a single time. In total, the top ten clones hold about 0.12% of the sample. What was sequenced was naive CD8+ T cells sorted from blood. In light of the paper, this sample's cell subset or site label describes: CD45RA+CCR7+. The source of these receptors is a woman in her twenties or thirties in good health.

V is TRBV7-9 and J is TRBJ2-7, with 11 bases identical to TRBD1. This CDR3 has 16 amino acids. Germline CDR1 reads SEHNR; CDR2 reads FQNEAQ (reference sequence). J lost 7 bases, V lost 0 bases, and 8 bases had no gene match. CDR3 amino acids: CASSLASDRGPGEQYF. CDR3 in DNA: TGTGCCAGCAGCTTAGCCTCGGACAGGGGGCCCGGGGAGCAGTACTTC. Full variable domain (missing parts from reference TRBV7-9 and TRBJ2-7): DTGVSQNPRHKITKRGQNVTFRCDPISEHNRLYWYRQTLGQGPEFLTYFQNEAQLEKSRLLSDRFSAERPKGSFSTLEIQRTEQGDSAMYLCASSLASDRGPGEQYFGPGTRLTVT.

A note on this clone: The sample carries other DNA sequences with the same CDR3. The V call is TRBV28, the J call TRBJ2-7; 8 bases match TRBD1. V was clipped by 5 bases and J by 0 bases; unmatched bases: 3. The V gene's germline CDR1 is MDHEN and CDR2 SYDVKM. The CDR3 totals 14 residues. The CDR3 is CASSLRGPSYEQYF. For the CDR3, the DNA is TGTGCCAGCAGTCTCAGGGGGCCCTCCTACGAGCAGTACTTC.